The 26 T cell receptor beta chains below were found in one sample sequenced in a study of blood T cell repertoires in COVID-19. Generated by immunoSEQ multiplex PCR, the TCRdb table keeps only in-frame clones and is missing some. The sample has 65,000 to 90,000 clones, around 90% seen once. Sequencing was carried out using peripheral blood. The origin of the receptors is a human donor in a cohort sampled during active COVID-19.

The chain carries TRBV6-5 and TRBJ1-1, with D unresolved. The germline V gene has CDR1 MNHEY and CDR2 SVGAGI. Trimming removed 6 bases from V and 10 bases from J, with 15 bases in between. The CDR3 contains 12 residues. The CDR3 bases are TGTGCCAGCAGACGGGGTGGCGGTGGAGCTTTCTTT. As protein: CASRRGGGGAFF.

The chain couples TRBV4-1 to TRBJ1-3; perhaps TRBD1 as D (5 bases). Germline V CDR1 and CDR2: MGHRA, YSYEKL. The CDR3 sequence is 17 residues long. The ends were cut back, 5 bases at V and 4 bases at J, with 21 bases in the middle. CDR3 protein: CASSGEGSARAGNTIYF. CDR3 DNA sequence: TGCGCCAGCAGCGGGGAGGGGTCGGCCCGGGCAGGAAACACCATATATTTT.

This chain joins TRBV28 and TRBJ1-6; D call uncertain. This CDR3 comprises 17 residues. V was shortened by 1 base and J by 4 bases, with 14 bases between the two germline ends. Germline CDR1 and CDR2: MDHEN and SYDVKM. The CDR3 DNA reads TGTGCCAGCAGTTTATCCGAGGGAACCCTTTATAATTCACCCCTCCACTTT. The encoded protein is CASSLSEGTLYNSPLHF.

The genes are TRBV4-3 and TRBJ1-5; D gene uncertain. Trimming removed 9 bases from V and 3 bases from J, with 18 bases in between. The CDR3 spans 15 residues. CDR1 LGHNA and CDR2 YSLEER come from the germline V gene. The CDR3 here is CARINLEADNQPQHF. The CDR3 DNA reads TGCGCCAGGATTAACCTAGAAGCGGACAATCAGCCCCAGCATTTT.

This rearrangement joins TRBV7-2 to TRBJ2-2; TRBD2 agrees at 7 bases. Trimming removed 5 bases from V and 7 bases from J; junction bases left unmatched: 10. The V gene's germline CDR1 is SGHTA and CDR2 FQGNSA. The CDR3 length is 15 residues. CDR3 sequence: CASSLGRARNGELFF. The CDR3 DNA reads TGTGCCAGCAGCCTAGGGAGGGCTAGGAACGGGGAGCTGTTTTTT.

The chain combines TRBV21-1 with TRBJ2-7; the listed D gene, TRBD1, was not tested against the DNA. TRBV21-1 is marked as a pseudogene. This CDR3 comprises 15 residues. The DNA of the CDR3 is TGTGCCAGCAGCACTGGGACAGGGAGAACGGACGAGCAGTACTTC. This translates into CASSTGTGRTDEQYF.

V and J are TRBV29-1 and TRBJ1-1; TRBD1 matches 8 bases. CDR1 and CDR2 from the germline V gene are SQVTM and ANQGSEA. V shed 7 bases and J 1 base; nucleotides not matched to a gene: 5. CDR3 length: 13 amino acids. CDR3 residues: CSARTGGNTEAFF. In DNA form, the CDR3 reads TGCAGCGCTCGAACAGGGGGGAACACTGAAGCTTTCTTT.

The chain carries TRBV18 and TRBJ2-1, with TRBD2 as a possible D gene (5 bases). The V and J ends lost 2 bases and 7 bases respectively, with 21 bases between them. The CDR3 is 17 residues long. CDR1 and CDR2 (germline): KGHSH, LQKENI. The CDR3 nucleotides read TGTGCCAGCTCACCAGAAACGGGGTGGTCATCCTTGAATGAGCAGTTCTTC. This translates into CASSPETGWSSLNEQFF.

This clone was picked up one time. The chain recombines TRBV18 with TRBJ1-3; D unclear. The CDR3 is made up of 16 amino acids. V lost 0 bases and J lost 7, with 16 bases in between. Germline V gene sequence: CDR1 KGHSH, CDR2 LQKENI. This CDR3 is CASSPPGRRESNTIYF. The CDR3 DNA sequence: TGTGCCAGCTCACCACCCGGGAGGAGGGAATCGAACACCATATATTTT.

The chain is built from TRBV4-2 and TRBJ2-7; the match to TRBD1 covers 10 bases. Losses at the gene ends were 6 bases for V and 2 bases for J; bases not matched to a gene: 1. The CDR3 length is 13 residues. The germline gives CDR1 LGHNA, CDR2 YNFKEQ. Here the CDR3 reads CASSGTGAYEQYF. The DNA of the CDR3 is TGTGCCAGCAGTGGGACAGGGGCCTACGAGCAGTACTTC.

This chain links TRBV3-1 (or the pseudogene TRBV3-2) with TRBJ1-6; tentatively, D is TRBD1 (5 bases). The CDR3 loop spans 15 amino acids. Germline-derived CDR1 and CDR2 are LGHDT and YNNKEL (reference sequence). V was shortened by 3 bases and J by 5 bases, with 11 bases between the two germline ends. The CDR3 DNA reads TGTGCCAGCAGCCAGGGGGGGAGGAATAATTCACCCCTCCACTTT. Its protein product is CASSQGGRNNSPLHF.

This sequence joins TRBV6-5 and TRBJ1-2, with 12 nucleotides matching TRBD1. V lost 6 bases and J lost 7; bases outside the gene matches: 9. There are 15 residues in the CDR3. Germline assignment: CDR1 MNHEY and CDR2 SVGAGI. CDR3 DNA sequence: TGTGCCAGCAGGATCCCGGGACAGGGGGCATCTGGCTACACCTTC. The encoded protein is CASRIPGQGASGYTF.

The rearrangement joins TRBV7-9 to TRBJ1-2; D not certain. The germline V gene has CDR1 SEHNR and CDR2 FQNEAQ (reference sequence). Trimming shortened V by 5 bases and J by 6 bases, and 16 bases separated the two germline ends. The CDR3 is 14 amino acids. CDR3 in amino acids: CASSPVLPANGYTF. Here the CDR3 DNA reads TGTGCCAGCAGCCCCGTACTCCCCGCGAATGGCTACACCTTC.

The chain has TRBV5-1 and TRBJ1-1; D is uncertain. This CDR3 is 13 amino acids long. Germline CDR1 reads SGHRS; CDR2 reads YFSETQ. Trimming took off 3 bases at V and 0 bases at J, with 6 bases between the two ends. CDR3 residues: CASSSLMNTEAFF. In DNA form, the CDR3 reads TGCGCCAGCAGCTCCTTAATGAACACTGAAGCTTTCTTT.

The rearrangement links TRBV4-1 to TRBJ2-2; D unclear. The germline V gene encodes CDR1 MGHRA and CDR2 YSYEKL. This CDR3 comprises 14 residues. V dropped 0 bases and J dropped 4 bases, with 6 bases sitting between them. As DNA, the CDR3 is TGCGCCAGCAGCCAAGATCCCGGCACCGGGGAGCTGTTTTTT. This encodes CASSQDPGTGELFF.

In DNA, the CDR3 is TGTGCCAGCAGTTACGCTAGCGATACGCAGTATTTT. Encoded protein: CASSYASDTQYF. The rearrangement joins TRBV2 to TRBJ2-3, with D possibly matching TRBD2 (5 bases). The CDR3 totals 12 residues. Germline V lookup: CDR1 SNHLY, CDR2 FYNNEI. The ends were cut back, 5 bases at V and 6 bases at J, with 9 bases in the middle.

CDR3 loop: CASTPTGHSPLHF. CDR3 DNA sequence: TGTGCCAGCACCCCGACAGGACATTCACCCCTCCACTTT. The chain carries TRBV25-1 and TRBJ1-6; possible D gene TRBD1, 6 bases. Germline V gene data show CDR1 as MGHDK and CDR2 as SYGVNS. Trimming cost V 7 bases and J 8 bases, with 12 bases left between them. The CDR3 consists of 13 residues.

The V gene is TRBV18, the J gene TRBJ2-3; 14 bases fit TRBD2. The V gene end was trimmed by 2 bases and the J gene end by 2 bases; junction bases not matched to a gene: 3. The CDR3 covers 17 residues. Germline CDR1 is KGHSH and CDR2 is LQKENI. The CDR3 reads CASSPGTSGGLTDTQYF. The CDR3 bases are TGTGCCAGCTCACCAGGGACTAGCGGGGGACTCACAGATACGCAGTATTTT.

The V call is TRBV24-1, the J call TRBJ2-5; a weak D match, TRBD1 (6 bases). The germline CDR1 and CDR2 sequences are KGHDR and SFDVKD. The CDR3 is 20 residues long. Trimming left V 0 bases short and J 1 base short, with 23 bases between. CDR3 DNA: TGTGCCACCAGTGATTTGCGCAGGGCAGGGGAGACCGTCCCCCAAGAGACCCAGTACTTC. It yields the protein CATSDLRRAGETVPQETQYF.

Regarding this clone: Other DNA sequences of this sample code for an identical CDR3. V gene TRBV28 combines with J gene TRBJ1-2; tentatively, D is TRBD1 (5 bases). The CDR3 consists of 14 residues. The V gene lost 4 bases and the J gene lost 2 bases, with 11 bases spanning the gap. Germline CDR1 and CDR2: MDHEN and SYDVKM. CDR3 protein: CASSSGTPNYGYTF. The CDR3 region has the DNA TGTGCCAGCAGTTCCGGGACTCCCAACTATGGCTACACCTTC.

The chain couples TRBV4-1 to TRBJ1-1, with D possibly being TRBD1 (6 bases). Trimming cost V 3 bases and J 7 bases, with 18 bases left between them. The CDR3 totals 15 residues. The germline CDR1 and CDR2 sequences are MGHRA and YSYEKL. The CDR3 is CASSQEPGEGFEAFF. CDR3 bases: TGCGCCAGCAGCCAGGAGCCAGGGGAGGGATTTGAAGCTTTCTTT.

The CDR3 DNA is TGTGCCAGCAGTCGGGAGTTGGACACTGAAGCTTTCTTT. This translates into CASSRELDTEAFF. This rearrangement joins TRBV12-3 or TRBV12-4 to TRBJ1-1; D is unresolved. CDR3 length: 13 residues. Trimming cost V 5 bases and J 3 bases, with 10 bases left between them.

The chain recombines TRBV6-1 with TRBJ2-3, with 8 bases fitting TRBD1. Germline V CDR1 and CDR2: MNHNS, SASEGT. The ends lost 2 bases at V and 3 bases at J; junction bases unmatched: 7. The CDR3 sequence is 16 residues long. Written as DNA, the CDR3 is TGTGCCAGCAGTGAACGGAGAACAGGGGGAACAGATACGCAGTATTTT. It specifies CASSERRTGGTDTQYF.

The chain combines TRBV10-1 with TRBJ1-1, with 9 bases that match TRBD1. V trimming: 3 bases; J trimming: 6 bases; junction bases outside the gene matches: 11. Germline assignment: CDR1 WNHNN and CDR2 SYGVQD (reference sequence). This CDR3 is 16 amino acids long. The chain's CDR3 is CASSDSLGQGVPEAFF. Written as DNA, the CDR3 is TGCGCCAGCAGTGATAGTTTGGGACAGGGAGTCCCTGAAGCTTTCTTT.

The V call is TRBV6-5, the J call TRBJ2-7, with D perhaps TRBD2 (5 bases). Trimming cost V 7 bases and J 3 bases, with 13 bases left between them. This CDR3 is built from 13 residues. Germline V lookup: CDR1 MNHEY, CDR2 SVGAGI. The CDR3 loop is CASKAPRDYEQYF. As DNA, the CDR3 is TGTGCCAGCAAGGCTCCGAGGGACTACGAGCAGTACTTC.

This sequence joins TRBV10-2 and TRBJ1-1, with no clear D. Germline CDR1 is WSHSY and CDR2 is SAAADI. The CDR3 has 13 amino acids. The V end lost 5 bases, the J end lost 1 base, and 8 bases lay between the germline ends. CDR3 nucleotide sequence: TGCGCCAGCAGTTACCGAGAGAACACTGAAGCTTTCTTT. It yields the protein CASSYRENTEAFF.